The 14 T cell receptor beta chains given below trace back to one sample, sequenced in a study of Tregs in tolerant kidney transplant recipients. Recipients received nonmyeloablative bone marrow transplants from related graft donors, with transient mixed chimerism. Measured with immunoSEQ multiplex PCR; TCRdb has only the in-frame clones, and not every one. The table records over 70,000 clones, roughly nine tenths of them present only once. The specimen was CD4+ T cells from blood (PBMCs), collected 24 months after the transplant. The receptor source for this set is a human patient who received a combined kidney and bone marrow transplant. The T cells may come from the graft donor.

Worth noting for this clone: Mismatch with germline at one junction end may stem from a read error. The CDR3 spells CASRLASGTFGGHF. In DNA form, the CDR3 reads TGCGCCAGCAGATTGGCTTCCGGGACCTTCGGGGGGCACTTC. V usage is TRBV10-2 and J usage is TRBJ2-7, with D possibly matching TRBD2 (7 bases). The germline CDR1 and CDR2 sequences are WSHSY and SAAADI. The length of the CDR3 is 14 residues.

This clone showed up just once. The V and J genes are TRBV7-9 and TRBJ1-2; possibly TRBD1 for D (5 bases). The V and J ends lost 3 bases and 7 bases respectively, with 15 bases between them. The CDR3 has 14 amino acids. From germline, CDR1 is SEHNR and CDR2 FQNEAQ (reference sequence). The CDR3 protein is CASSLGGEGGGYTF. The CDR3 nucleotides read TGTGCCAGCAGCTTGGGGGGGGAGGGCGGTGGCTACACCTTC.

The rearrangement links TRBV7-2 to TRBJ2-5; 12 bases map to TRBD2. Germline CDR1 reads SGHTA; CDR2 reads FQGNSA. After removal of 6 bases from V and 2 bases from J, the junction contained 10 bases not matched to a gene. The length of the CDR3 is 17 residues. CDR3 sequence (DNA): TGTGCCAGCAGGACAGGACTAGCGGGATTGATTCAAGAGACCCAGTACTTC. Protein product: CASRTGLAGLIQETQYF.

This rearrangement joins TRBV5-1 to TRBJ2-1; the match to TRBD2 covers 7 bases. The CDR3 runs 15 residues. With 0 bases clipped from V and 4 bases from J, the junction kept 4 bases outside the gene matches. Germline values: CDR1 SGHRS, CDR2 YFSETQ. The CDR3 nucleotides are TGCGCCAGCAGCTTGGTGGGGACTATTTACAATGAGCAGTTCTTC. Protein product: CASSLVGTIYNEQFF.

A single count supports this clone. The J gene is TRBJ2-1, the V gene TRBV13, with 10 bases lining up with TRBD2. This CDR3 is 19 amino acids long. V was pared by 3 bases and J by 3 bases, with 14 bases of the junction left unmatched. Germline-derived CDR1 and CDR2 are PRHDT and FYEKMQ (reference sequence). The CDR3 protein is CASSLLKSSGRGYYNEQFF. CDR3 sequence (DNA): TGTGCCAGCAGCTTGCTTAAATCTAGCGGGAGAGGCTACTACAATGAGCAGTTCTTC.

The rearrangement uses TRBV7-3 and TRBJ2-1, with 9 nucleotides matching TRBD1. CDR3 length: 15 amino acids. The junction had 11 bases not matched to a gene; V was cut back by 4 bases and J by 10 bases. Germline V gives CDR1 SGHTA, CDR2 FQGTGA. The chain's CDR3 is CASSSSGQGYEEQFF. DNA for the CDR3: TGTGCCAGCAGCTCCTCAGGACAGGGGTATGAGGAGCAGTTCTTC.

The CDR3 bases are TGTGCCAGCAGCCCAAGGAAGGTAACCGGGAGGGAAGCTTTCTTT. Protein sequence: CASSPRKVTGREAFF. The chain uses TRBV5-4 and TRBJ1-1, with D hard to call. Germline loops: CDR1 SGHNT, CDR2 YYREEE (reference sequence). V lost 4 bases and J 8 bases, leaving 21 bases between the germline ends. CDR3 size: 15 residues.

The chain is built from TRBV19 and TRBJ2-7; TRBD2 might be the D (5 bases). The V and J ends lost 6 bases and 0 bases respectively, with 12 bases between them. The V gene's germline CDR1 is LNHDA and CDR2 SQIVND (reference sequence). This CDR3 has 14 residues. The CDR3, as DNA: TGTGCCAGTAGCGAGGGCGGACCCTCCTACGAGCAGTACTTC. It encodes CASSEGGPSYEQYF.

The chain joins TRBV14 to TRBJ1-5; TRBD1 might be the D (6 bases). Germline CDR1 reads SGHDN; CDR2 reads FVKESK. This CDR3 is built from 13 residues. V gave up 4 bases and J gave up 6 bases, with 10 bases separating them. DNA of the CDR3: TGTGCCAGCAGCCGGGGAGGGGGTCAGCCCCAGCATTTT. This codes for CASSRGGGQPQHF.

The V call is TRBV21-1, the J call TRBJ1-6; the D call in the table, TRBD1, was not verified against the DNA. TRBV21-1 is reported as a pseudogene. CDR3 size: 15 residues. DNA for the CDR3: TGTGCCAGCAGCGAACAGGGAACCTATAATTCACCCCTCCACTTT. This sequence encodes CASSEQGTYNSPLHF.

The J gene is TRBJ2-7, the V gene TRBV6-5; D call uncertain. The CDR3 has 14 residues. Germline-derived CDR1 and CDR2 are MNHEY and SVGAGI. Trimming removed 4 bases from V and 1 base from J, with 11 bases in between. The CDR3 is CASSSPLQSYEQYF. The DNA of the CDR3 is TGTGCCAGCAGTTCCCCTTTGCAGTCCTACGAGCAGTACTTC.

The chain links TRBV7-2 to TRBJ2-1; D ambiguous. The CDR3 is made up of 12 amino acids. Trimming took 1 base from V and 9 from J, leaving 7 bases between them. Germline CDR1 is SGHTA and CDR2 is FQGNSA. The CDR3 bases are TGTGCCAGCAGCTTAGTGGTCGGTGAGCAGTTCTTC. Its protein product is CASSLVVGEQFF.

CDR3 sequence: CASSLTGTTITGELFF. The CDR3 nucleotides are TGTGCCAGCAGCTTGACCGGGACTACTATCACCGGGGAGCTGTTTTTT. The J gene is TRBJ2-2, the V gene TRBV7-8; 7 bases fit TRBD2. This CDR3 is 16 amino acids long. Germline lookup yields CDR1 SGHVS and CDR2 FQNEAQ. J lost 4 bases, V lost 3 bases, and 8 bases had no gene match.

J is TRBJ1-2 and V is TRBV20-1; D call uncertain. The CDR3 has 11 amino acids. V shed 1 base and J shed 8 bases, with 8 bases lying between them. Germline values: CDR1 DFQATT, CDR2 SNEGSKA (reference sequence). In DNA, the CDR3 is TGCAGTGCTAGAGGCCCACTCGGCTACACCTTC. It specifies CSARGPLGYTF.